This T cell receptor (beta chain) was recovered during a study of blood T cell repertoires in COVID-19. Across the whole study: Samples representing acute and convalescent COVID-19 were sourced from the United States, Italy and Spain. T cells, B-cell-depleted T cells, or PBMCs provided the cDNA or gDNA that served as material.

In the study's own analysis: Amplification with reference gene primers provided the estimates of nucleated cell counts. The assay was immunoSEQ multiplex PCR, and TCRdb's table has in-frame clones only and misses some. That table supplies the V and J calls and clone size; D and trimming were determined from the DNA. Among tens of thousands of clones listed, 70% to 90% were seen once. The sequencing input was peripheral blood. This clonotype originated in a man aged 60 to 69 with acute or convalescent COVID-19.

The CDR3 bases are TGTGCCAGCAGTTTCAGCCAGGGTGCCCAGCATTTT. Translating it yields CASSFSQGAQHF. This rearrangement joins TRBV12-3 or TRBV12-4 to TRBJ1-5; D might be TRBD1 (5 bases). This CDR3 region has 12 residues. V was cut by 3 bases and J by 11 bases, with 11 bases left in between.